The 21 T cell receptor beta chains given below trace back to one sample, sequenced in a study of PD-1 blockade in classical Hodgkin lymphoma. In every patient, relapse followed autologous stem cell transplantation, while exposure to brentuximab vedotin differed. Generated by immunoSEQ multiplex PCR, the TCRdb table keeps only in-frame clones and is missing some. The table lists roughly 24,000 clones, roughly 80% of them singletons. Sequenced material: peripheral blood mononuclear cells (PBMCs), taken before the second cycle of nivolumab. These receptors all come from a human donor with classical Hodgkin lymphoma.

The chain couples TRBV2 to TRBJ2-2, with TRBD2 matching over 8 bases. V shed 6 bases and J 4 bases; nucleotides not matched to a gene: 7. The CDR3 has 15 residues. CDR1 and CDR2 from the germline V gene are SNHLY and FYNNEI. The CDR3 here is CASRDSSGVTGELFF. CDR3 DNA sequence: TGTGCCAGCAGAGACAGTAGCGGGGTCACCGGGGAGCTGTTTTTT.

The rearrangement joins TRBV5-1 to TRBJ1-6, with D hard to call. V was shortened by 7 bases and J by 12 bases, with 17 bases between the two germline ends. Germline-derived CDR1 and CDR2 are SGHRS and YFSETQ. The CDR3 is 13 residues long. The CDR3 sequence: CASSFLSTGPLHF. The CDR3 nucleotides read TGCGCCAGCTCTTTTTTGTCCACCGGACCCCTCCACTTT.

A few counts support this clone. This chain connects TRBV19 to TRBJ1-5; the D is unclear. Per the germline V gene, CDR1 is LNHDA and CDR2 is SQIVND (reference sequence). V was clipped by 4 bases and J by 3 bases, with 7 bases between them. This CDR3 is 13 amino acids long. CDR3 protein: CASSSTLNQPQHF. The CDR3 DNA sequence: TGTGCCAGTAGTAGCACCCTCAATCAGCCCCAGCATTTT.

The rearrangement links TRBV19 to TRBJ1-1; D ambiguous. Germline V lookup: CDR1 LNHDA, CDR2 SQIVND (reference sequence). V dropped 2 bases and J dropped 2 bases, with 9 bases sitting between them. CDR3 length: 14 residues. CDR3: CASSIRRVNTEAFF. In nucleotides, the CDR3 is TGTGCCAGTAGTATACGTCGAGTTAACACTGAAGCTTTCTTT. Together with reference TRBV19 and TRBJ1-1, the CDR3 gives the full variable domain: DGGITQSPKYLFRKEGQNVTLSCEQNLNHDAMYWYRQDPGQGLRLIYYSQIVNDFQKGDIAEGYSVSREKKESFPLTVTSAQKNPTAFYLCASSIRRVNTEAFFGQGTRLTVV.

V gene TRBV4-2 combines with J gene TRBJ1-2, with D perhaps TRBD1 (6 bases). The V end lost 0 bases, the J end lost 1 base, and 15 bases lay between the germline ends. The CDR3 extends over 17 amino acids. Germline CDR1 LGHNA, CDR2 YNFKEQ. CDR3 amino acids: CASSQDIKDSINYGYTF. The CDR3, as DNA: TGTGCCAGCAGCCAAGATATAAAGGACAGCATTAACTATGGCTACACCTTC.

This clone turned up a few times. This sequence joins TRBV15 and TRBJ1-1; TRBD1 is a possible D gene (6 bases). From germline, CDR1 is LNHNV and CDR2 YYDKDF (reference sequence). Trimming took 6 bases from V and 7 from J, leaving 15 bases between them. The length of the CDR3 is 13 residues. The DNA for the CDR3 is TGTGCCACCAGACACACGGGGGGGCTTGAAGCTTTCTTT. It encodes CATRHTGGLEAFF.

This chain uses TRBV25-1 with TRBJ2-2, with 8 bases identical to TRBD2. Germline CDR1 MGHDK, CDR2 SYGVNS. The J segment lost 4 bases and the V segment lost 3 bases, leaving 10 bases of the junction unmatched. This CDR3 has 17 amino acids. This chain's CDR3 is CASSDLSGGPGTGELFF. The DNA for the CDR3 is TGTGCCAGCAGTGATTTAAGCGGGGGCCCAGGCACCGGGGAGCTGTTTTTT.

The CDR3 region is CASSSWTSATDTQYF. In nucleotides, the CDR3 is TGTGCCAGCAGCTCCTGGACTAGCGCCACAGATACGCAGTATTTT. This rearrangement joins TRBV7-2 to TRBJ2-3, with TRBD2 matching over 9 bases. J was trimmed by 2 bases and V by 4 bases; bases with no gene match: 4. The germline gives CDR1 SGHTA, CDR2 FQGNSA. This CDR3 spans 15 amino acids.

This clone was picked up one time. This chain links TRBV6-5 with TRBJ2-7; 8 nucleotides match TRBD2. CDR3 length: 13 residues. The V gene's germline CDR1 is MNHEY and CDR2 SVGAGI. Trimming took 6 bases from V and 6 from J; bases not matched to a gene: 7. CDR3 region: CASRVAGRGEQYF. CDR3 in DNA: TGTGCCAGCAGGGTAGCGGGGAGGGGCGAGCAGTACTTC.

The chain links TRBV2 to TRBJ2-1; 8 bases fit TRBD2. This CDR3 spans 15 amino acids. V lost 6 bases to trimming and J lost 7 bases; unmatched junction nucleotides: 11. Per the germline V gene, CDR1 is SNHLY and CDR2 is FYNNEI. Here the CDR3 reads CASRERTSTTNEQFF. In DNA, the CDR3 is TGTGCCAGCAGGGAAAGGACTAGCACCACTAATGAGCAGTTCTTC.

V and J are TRBV5-4 and TRBJ1-2; maybe TRBD1 (5 bases). The CDR3 contains 14 residues. The germline CDR1 and CDR2 sequences are SGHNT and YYREEE (reference sequence). V gave up 2 bases and J gave up 3 bases, with 11 bases separating them. The CDR3 loop is CASSLPGLYYGYTF. In DNA form, the CDR3 reads TGTGCCAGCAGCTTACCGGGACTGTACTATGGCTACACCTTC.

The rearrangement uses TRBV10-3 and TRBJ2-3, with TRBD1 as a possible D gene (5 bases). Trimming shortened V by 3 bases and J by 2 bases, and 15 bases separated the two germline ends. The CDR3 is 16 amino acids. Germline V gene lookup returns CDR1 ENHRY and CDR2 SYGVKD. The CDR3 protein is CAISDGHPHNTDTQYF. Here the CDR3 DNA reads TGTGCCATCAGTGATGGACATCCGCATAACACAGATACGCAGTATTTT.

This rearrangement joins TRBV15 to TRBJ1-5; tentative D call: TRBD1 (6 bases). Trimming cost V 1 base and J 4 bases, with 17 bases left between them. CDR1 is LNHNV and CDR2 is YYDKDF in the germline V gene (reference sequence). The CDR3 has 17 amino acids. The CDR3 reads CATSRARTYRVNQPQHF. The DNA of the CDR3 is TGTGCCACCAGCAGAGCCAGGACATACAGGGTTAATCAGCCCCAGCATTTT.

The chain is built from TRBV5-3 and TRBJ1-6, with 7 positions matching TRBD1. TRBV5-3 is labeled an ORF, and its function is uncertain. Losses at the gene ends were 5 bases for V and 0 bases for J; bases not matched to a gene: 11. This CDR3 spans 18 amino acids. The CDR3, as DNA: TGTGCCAGAAGTCGAAGACAGGGAGAATGCTCCTATAATTCACCCCTCCACTTT. It codes for CARSRRQGECSYNSPLHF.

A few counts support this clone. The chain links TRBV18 to TRBJ1-4; D gene unclear. Germline V lookup: CDR1 KGHSH, CDR2 LQKENI. Between the trimmed V and J ends, which lost 6 bases and 3 bases, there was a span of 8 bases. The length of the CDR3 is 13 residues. CDR3 protein: CASSPLANEKLFF. The DNA for the CDR3 is TGTGCCAGCTCCCCCTTGGCTAATGAAAAACTGTTTTTT. Together with reference TRBV18 and TRBJ1-4, the CDR3 gives the full variable domain: NAGVMQNPRHLVRRRGQEARLRCSPMKGHSHVYWYRQLPEEGLKFMVYLQKENIIDESGMPKERFSAEFPKEGPSILRIQQVVRGDSAAYFCASSPLANEKLFFGSGTQLSVL.

The chain uses TRBV27 and TRBJ2-4, with D tentatively TRBD1 (5 bases). V lost 1 base, J lost 7 bases, and 11 bases lay in between. The germline V gene encodes CDR1 MNHEY and CDR2 SMNVEV (reference sequence). This CDR3 contains 14 residues. CDR3 coding DNA: TGTGCCAGCAGTTTATTTGCAGGGTTGAACATTCAGTACTTC. It yields the protein CASSLFAGLNIQYF.

The chain couples TRBV6-6 to TRBJ1-2; D is uncertain. The length of the CDR3 is 14 residues. V was clipped by 2 bases and J by 2 bases, with 9 bases between them. Germline V lookup: CDR1 MNHNY, CDR2 SVGAGI (reference sequence). DNA of the CDR3: TGTGCCAGCAGTTACGTTTCTGGGAACTATGGCTACACCTTC. Translated: CASSYVSGNYGYTF.

The chain employs TRBV19 and TRBJ2-7; 8 bases line up with TRBD2. The CDR3 has 16 residues. Germline-derived CDR1 and CDR2 are LNHDA and SQIVND (reference sequence). V lost 3 bases, J lost 2 bases, and 9 bases stayed unmatched. In DNA form, the CDR3 reads TGTGCCAGTAGTATTATGAGCGGGGGCATCCCCTACGAGCAGTACTTC. Its protein is CASSIMSGGIPYEQYF.

J is TRBJ2-7 and V is TRBV11-2; D is unclear. Germline CDR1 is SGHAT and CDR2 is FQNNGV. This CDR3 comprises 14 residues. Trimming cost V 3 bases and J 4 bases, with 13 bases left between them. CDR3 sequence reads: CASSLPAPTYEQYF. DNA of the CDR3: TGTGCCAGCAGCTTGCCCGCCCCCACATACGAGCAGTACTTC.

This sequence joins TRBV14 and TRBJ2-7; 9 nucleotides align to TRBD2. The CDR3 totals 14 residues. V dropped 4 bases and J dropped 4; count of bases not matched to a gene: 5. Germline lookup yields CDR1 SGHDN and CDR2 FVKESK. The CDR3 here is CASSPRTSVYEQYF. The DNA of the CDR3 is TGTGCCAGCAGCCCCAGGACTAGCGTGTACGAGCAGTACTTC.

The rearrangement links TRBV27 to TRBJ1-1; weak D call: TRBD1 (6 bases). Germline V gene lookup returns CDR1 MNHEY and CDR2 SMNVEV (reference sequence). Trimming removed 2 bases at V and 2 bases at J, with 12 bases between. This CDR3 region has 15 residues. CDR3: CASSLQTGLNTEAFF. CDR3 nucleotides: TGTGCCAGCAGTTTACAGACAGGTCTTAACACTGAAGCTTTCTTT.